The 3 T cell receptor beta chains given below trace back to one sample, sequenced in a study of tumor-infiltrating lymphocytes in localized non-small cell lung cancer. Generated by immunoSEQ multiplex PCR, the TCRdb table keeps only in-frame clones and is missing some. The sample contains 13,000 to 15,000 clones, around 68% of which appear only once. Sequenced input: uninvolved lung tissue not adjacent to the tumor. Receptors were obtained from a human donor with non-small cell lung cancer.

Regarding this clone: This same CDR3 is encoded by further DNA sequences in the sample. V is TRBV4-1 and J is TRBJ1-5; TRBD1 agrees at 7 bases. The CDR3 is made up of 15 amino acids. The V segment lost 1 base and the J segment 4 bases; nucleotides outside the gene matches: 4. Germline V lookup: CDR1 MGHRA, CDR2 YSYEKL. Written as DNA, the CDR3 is TGCGCCAGCAGCCAAGGTGGACAGGCGAATCAGCCCCAGCATTTT. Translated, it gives CASSQGGQANQPQHF.

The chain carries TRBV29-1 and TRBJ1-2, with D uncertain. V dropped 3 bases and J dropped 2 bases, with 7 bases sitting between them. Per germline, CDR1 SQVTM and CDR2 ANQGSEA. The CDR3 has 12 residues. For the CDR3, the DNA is TGCAGCGTTGATCCAAGAAACTATGGCTACACCTTC. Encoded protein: CSVDPRNYGYTF. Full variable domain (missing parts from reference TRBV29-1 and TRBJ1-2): SAVISQKPSRDICQRGTSLTIQCQVDSQVTMMFWYRQQPGQSLTLIATANQGSEATYESGFVIDKFPISRPNLTFSTLTVSNMSPEDSSIYLCSVDPRNYGYTFGSGTRLTVV.

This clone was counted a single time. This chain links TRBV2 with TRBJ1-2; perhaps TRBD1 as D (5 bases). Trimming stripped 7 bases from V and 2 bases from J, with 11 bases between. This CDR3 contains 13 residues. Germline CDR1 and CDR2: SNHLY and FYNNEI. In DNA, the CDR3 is TGTGCCAGCACGAGGGGCTTGAACTATGGCTACACCTTC. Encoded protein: CASTRGLNYGYTF.